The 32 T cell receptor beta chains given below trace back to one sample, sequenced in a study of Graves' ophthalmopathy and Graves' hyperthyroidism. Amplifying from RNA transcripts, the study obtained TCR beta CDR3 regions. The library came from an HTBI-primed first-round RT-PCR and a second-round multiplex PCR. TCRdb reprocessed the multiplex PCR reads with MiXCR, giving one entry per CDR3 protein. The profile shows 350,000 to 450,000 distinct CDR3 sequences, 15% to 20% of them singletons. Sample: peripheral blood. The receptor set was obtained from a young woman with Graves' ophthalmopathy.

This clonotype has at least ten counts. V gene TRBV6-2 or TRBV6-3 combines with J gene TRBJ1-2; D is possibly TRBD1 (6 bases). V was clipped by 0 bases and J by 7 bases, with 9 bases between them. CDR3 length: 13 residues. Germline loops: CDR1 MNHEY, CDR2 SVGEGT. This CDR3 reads CASSYSGARGYTF. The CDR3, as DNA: TGTGCCAGCAGTTACTCGGGGGCACGTGGCTACACCTTC.

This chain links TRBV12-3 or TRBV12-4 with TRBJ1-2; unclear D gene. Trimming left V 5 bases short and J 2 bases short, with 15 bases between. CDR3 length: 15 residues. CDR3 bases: TGTGCCAGCAGTCTCCACACAGCTTTAAACTATGGCTACACCTTC. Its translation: CASSLHTALNYGYTF.

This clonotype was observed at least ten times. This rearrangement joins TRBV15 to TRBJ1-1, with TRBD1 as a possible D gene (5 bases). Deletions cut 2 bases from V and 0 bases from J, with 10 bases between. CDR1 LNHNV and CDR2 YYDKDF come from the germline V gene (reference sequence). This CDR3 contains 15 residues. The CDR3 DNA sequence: TGTGCCACCAGCAGAACGGGACGGTTGAACACTGAAGCTTTCTTT. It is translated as CATSRTGRLNTEAFF.

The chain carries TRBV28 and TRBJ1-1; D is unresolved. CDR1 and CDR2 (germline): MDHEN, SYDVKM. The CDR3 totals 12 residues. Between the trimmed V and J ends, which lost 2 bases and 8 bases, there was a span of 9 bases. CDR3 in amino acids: CASSLRTQEAFF. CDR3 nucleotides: TGTGCCAGCAGTTTAAGGACCCAGGAAGCTTTCTTT.

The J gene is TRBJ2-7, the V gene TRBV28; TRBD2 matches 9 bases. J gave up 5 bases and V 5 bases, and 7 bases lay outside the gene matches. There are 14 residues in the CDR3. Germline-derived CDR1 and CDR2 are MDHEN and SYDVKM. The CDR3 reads CASSLTRGGDEQYF. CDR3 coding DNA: TGTGCCAGCAGTCTTACGCGGGGGGGAGACGAGCAGTACTTC. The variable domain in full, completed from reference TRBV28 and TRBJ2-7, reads DVKVTQSSRYLVKRTGEKVFLECVQDMDHENMFWYRQDPGLGLRLIYFSYDVKMKEKGDIPEGYSVSREKKERFSLILESASTNQTSMYLCASSLTRGGDEQYFGPGTRLTVT.

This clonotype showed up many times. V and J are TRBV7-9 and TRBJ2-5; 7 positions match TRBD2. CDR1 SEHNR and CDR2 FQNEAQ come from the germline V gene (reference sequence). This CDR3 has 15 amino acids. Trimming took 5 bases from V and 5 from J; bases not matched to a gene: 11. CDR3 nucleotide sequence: TGTGCCAGCAGCCGGGTATCTCTAGCGGTTGAGACCCAGTACTTC. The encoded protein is CASSRVSLAVETQYF.

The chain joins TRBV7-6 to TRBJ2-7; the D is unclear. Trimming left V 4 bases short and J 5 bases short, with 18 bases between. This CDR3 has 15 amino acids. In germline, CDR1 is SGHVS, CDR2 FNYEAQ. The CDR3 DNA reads TGTGCCAGCAGCTCCGACCCACCCCAGTCCCACGAGCAGTACTTC. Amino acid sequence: CASSSDPPQSHEQYF.

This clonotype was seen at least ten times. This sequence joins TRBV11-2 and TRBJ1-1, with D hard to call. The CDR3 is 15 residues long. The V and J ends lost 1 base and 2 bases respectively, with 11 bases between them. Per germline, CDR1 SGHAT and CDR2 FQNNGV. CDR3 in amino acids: CASSLGRSLNTEAFF. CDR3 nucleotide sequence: TGTGCCAGCAGCTTAGGGAGGAGTCTTAACACTGAAGCTTTCTTT.

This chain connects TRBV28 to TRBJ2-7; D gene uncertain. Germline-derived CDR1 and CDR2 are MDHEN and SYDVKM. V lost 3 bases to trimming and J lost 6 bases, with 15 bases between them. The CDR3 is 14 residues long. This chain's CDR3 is CASSLTGGGAEQYF. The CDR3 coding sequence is TGTGCCAGCAGTTTGACGGGCGGCGGAGCCGAGCAGTACTTC.

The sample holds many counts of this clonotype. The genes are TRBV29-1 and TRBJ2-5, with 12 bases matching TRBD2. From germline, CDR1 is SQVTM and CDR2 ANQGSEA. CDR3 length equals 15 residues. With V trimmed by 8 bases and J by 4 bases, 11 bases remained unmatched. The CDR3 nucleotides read TGCAGCTCCGCCCAGACTAGCGGGAGTGTAGAGACCCAGTACTTC. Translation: CSSAQTSGSVETQYF. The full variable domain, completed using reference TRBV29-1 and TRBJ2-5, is SAVISQKPSRDICQRGTSLTIQCQVDSQVTMMFWYRQQPGQSLTLIATANQGSEATYESGFVIDKFPISRPNLTFSTLTVSNMSPEDSSIYLCSSAQTSGSVETQYFGPGTRLLVL.

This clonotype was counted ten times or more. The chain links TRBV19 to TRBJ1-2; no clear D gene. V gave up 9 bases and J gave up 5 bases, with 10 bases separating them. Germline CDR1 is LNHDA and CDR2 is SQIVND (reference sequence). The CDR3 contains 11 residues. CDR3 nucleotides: TGTGCCAGCGCTCAGGCTTATGGCTACACCTTC. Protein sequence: CASAQAYGYTF.

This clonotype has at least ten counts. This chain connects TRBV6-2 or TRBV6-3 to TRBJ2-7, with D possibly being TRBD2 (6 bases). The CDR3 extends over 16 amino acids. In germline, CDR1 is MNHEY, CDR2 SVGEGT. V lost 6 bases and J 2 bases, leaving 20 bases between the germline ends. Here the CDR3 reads CASSSVRRRGAYEQYF. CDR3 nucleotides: TGTGCCAGCAGCTCCGTGCGTAGGAGGGGCGCCTACGAGCAGTACTTC.

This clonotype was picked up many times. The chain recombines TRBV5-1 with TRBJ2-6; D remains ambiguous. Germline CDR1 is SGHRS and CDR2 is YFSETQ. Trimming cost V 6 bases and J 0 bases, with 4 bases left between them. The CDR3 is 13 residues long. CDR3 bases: TGCGCCAGCAAAAGCTCTGGGGCCAACGTCCTGACTTTC. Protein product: CASKSSGANVLTF.

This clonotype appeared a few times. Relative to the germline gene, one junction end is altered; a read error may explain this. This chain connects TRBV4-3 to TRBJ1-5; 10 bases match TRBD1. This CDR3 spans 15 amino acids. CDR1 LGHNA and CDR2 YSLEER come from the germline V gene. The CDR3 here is CACSLGTGANQPQHF. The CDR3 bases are TGCGCCTGCAGCCTGGGGACAGGGGCCAATCAGCCCCAGCATTTT.

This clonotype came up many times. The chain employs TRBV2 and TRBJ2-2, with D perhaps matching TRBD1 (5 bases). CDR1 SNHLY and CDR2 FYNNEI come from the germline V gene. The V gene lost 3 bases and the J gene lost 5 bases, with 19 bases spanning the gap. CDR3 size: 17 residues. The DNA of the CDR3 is TGTGCCAGCAGTGAGGGGCAGGGAAGTAGGTGGACCGGGGAGCTGTTTTTT. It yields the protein CASSEGQGSRWTGELFF.

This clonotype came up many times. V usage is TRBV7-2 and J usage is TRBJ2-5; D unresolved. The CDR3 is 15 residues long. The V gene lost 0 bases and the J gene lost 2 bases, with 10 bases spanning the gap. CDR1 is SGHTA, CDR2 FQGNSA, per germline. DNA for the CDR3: TGTGCCAGCAGCTTAGCGTTTAACAGACAAGAGACCCAGTACTTC. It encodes CASSLAFNRQETQYF.

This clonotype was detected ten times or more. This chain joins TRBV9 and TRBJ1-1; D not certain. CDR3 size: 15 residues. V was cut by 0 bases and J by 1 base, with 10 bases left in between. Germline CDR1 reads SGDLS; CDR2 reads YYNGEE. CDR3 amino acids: CASSVGEVRNTEAFF. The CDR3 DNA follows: TGTGCCAGCAGCGTAGGGGAGGTCAGGAACACTGAAGCTTTCTTT.

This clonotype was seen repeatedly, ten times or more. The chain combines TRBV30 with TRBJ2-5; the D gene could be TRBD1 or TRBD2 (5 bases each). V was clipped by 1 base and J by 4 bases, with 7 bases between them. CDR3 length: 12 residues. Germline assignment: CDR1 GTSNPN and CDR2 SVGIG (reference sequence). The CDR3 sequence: CAWSGGGETQYF. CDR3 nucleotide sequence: TGTGCCTGGAGTGGTGGGGGAGAGACCCAGTACTTC.

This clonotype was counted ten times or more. Written as DNA, the CDR3 is TGTGCCAGCAGTTACGACAGGAACTATGGCTACACCTTC. It codes for CASSYDRNYGYTF. The V and J genes are TRBV6-2 or TRBV6-3 and TRBJ1-2; a weak D match, TRBD1 (6 bases). Germline values: CDR1 MNHEY, CDR2 SVGEGT. The CDR3 length is 13 residues. Trimming removed 2 bases at V and 2 bases at J, with 6 bases between.

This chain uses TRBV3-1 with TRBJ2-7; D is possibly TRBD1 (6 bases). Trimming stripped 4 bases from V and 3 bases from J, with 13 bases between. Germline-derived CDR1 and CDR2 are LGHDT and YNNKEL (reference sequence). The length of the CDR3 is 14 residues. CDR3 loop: CASSLGQLNYEQYF. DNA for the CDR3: TGTGCCAGCAGCCTTGGACAGTTAAACTACGAGCAGTACTTC.

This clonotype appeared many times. CDR3 bases: TGTGCCAGCAGTTACCCCGGGACAGGGGGAAAGGGGGGCTACACCTTC. It encodes CASSYPGTGGKGGYTF. The gene calls are TRBV28 and TRBJ1-2; 11 bases match TRBD1. Germline lookup yields CDR1 MDHEN and CDR2 SYDVKM. This CDR3 comprises 16 residues. V trimming: 4 bases; J trimming: 8 bases; junction bases outside the gene matches: 12.

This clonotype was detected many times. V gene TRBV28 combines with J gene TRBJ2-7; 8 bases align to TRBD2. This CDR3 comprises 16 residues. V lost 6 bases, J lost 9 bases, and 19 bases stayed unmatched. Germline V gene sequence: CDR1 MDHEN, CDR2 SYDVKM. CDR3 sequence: CASSLRPGLDLPGQYF. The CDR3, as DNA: TGTGCCAGCAGCCTTAGACCGGGACTAGACCTCCCCGGGCAGTACTTC.

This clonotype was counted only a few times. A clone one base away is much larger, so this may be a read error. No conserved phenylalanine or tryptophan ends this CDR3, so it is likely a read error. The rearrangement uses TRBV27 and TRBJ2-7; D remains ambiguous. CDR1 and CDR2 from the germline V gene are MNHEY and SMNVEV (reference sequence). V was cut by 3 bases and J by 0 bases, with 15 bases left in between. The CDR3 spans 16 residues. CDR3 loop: CASSFGGDPISYEQYY. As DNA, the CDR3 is TGTGCCAGCAGTTTCGGTGGGGATCCAATCTCCTACGAGCAGTACTAC.

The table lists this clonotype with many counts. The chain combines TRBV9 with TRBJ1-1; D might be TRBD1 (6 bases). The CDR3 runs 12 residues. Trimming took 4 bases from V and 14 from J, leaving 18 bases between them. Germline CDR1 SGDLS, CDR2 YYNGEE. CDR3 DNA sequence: TGTGCCAGCAGCCCTGGTCCGGACAGCCCATTCTTT. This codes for CASSPGPDSPFF.

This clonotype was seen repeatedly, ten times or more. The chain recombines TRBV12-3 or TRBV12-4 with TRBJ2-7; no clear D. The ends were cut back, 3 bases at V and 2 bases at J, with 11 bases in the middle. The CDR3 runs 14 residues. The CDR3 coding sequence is TGTGCCAGCAGTTTTGGCACCCCGACCTACGAGCAGTACTTC. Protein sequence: CASSFGTPTYEQYF.

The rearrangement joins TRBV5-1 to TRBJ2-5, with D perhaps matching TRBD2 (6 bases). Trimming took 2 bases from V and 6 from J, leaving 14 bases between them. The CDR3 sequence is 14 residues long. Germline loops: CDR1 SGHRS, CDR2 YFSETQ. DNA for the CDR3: TGCGCCAGCAGCTTTCTACAGGCGGGAAAGACCCAGTACTTC. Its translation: CASSFLQAGKTQYF. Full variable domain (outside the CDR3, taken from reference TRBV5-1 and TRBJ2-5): KAGVTQTPRYLIKTRGQQVTLSCSPISGHRSVSWYQQTPGQGLQFLFEYFSETQRNKGNFPGRFSGRQFSNSRSEMNVSTLELGDSALYLCASSFLQAGKTQYFGPGTRLLVL.

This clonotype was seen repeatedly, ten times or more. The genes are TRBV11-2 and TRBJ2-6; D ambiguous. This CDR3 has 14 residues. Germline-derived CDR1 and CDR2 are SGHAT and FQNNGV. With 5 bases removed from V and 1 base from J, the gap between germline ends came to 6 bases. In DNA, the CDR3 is TGTGCCAGCAGCCATCCGTCTGGGGCCAACGTCCTGACTTTC. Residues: CASSHPSGANVLTF.

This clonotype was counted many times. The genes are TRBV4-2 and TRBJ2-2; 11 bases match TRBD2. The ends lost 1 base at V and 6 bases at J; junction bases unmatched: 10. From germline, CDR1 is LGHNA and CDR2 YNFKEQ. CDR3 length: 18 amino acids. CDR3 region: CASSQGYSGGAEPGELFF. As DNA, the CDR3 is TGTGCCAGCAGCCAAGGGTATAGCGGGGGGGCCGAACCCGGGGAGCTGTTTTTT.

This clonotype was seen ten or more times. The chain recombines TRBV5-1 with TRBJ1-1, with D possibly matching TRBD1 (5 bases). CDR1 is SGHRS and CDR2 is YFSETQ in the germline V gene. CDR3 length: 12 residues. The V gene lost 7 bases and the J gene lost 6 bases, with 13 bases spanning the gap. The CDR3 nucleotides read TGCGCCAGCCGAGGAGGGGAGGCTGAAGCTTTCTTT. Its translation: CASRGGEAEAFF.

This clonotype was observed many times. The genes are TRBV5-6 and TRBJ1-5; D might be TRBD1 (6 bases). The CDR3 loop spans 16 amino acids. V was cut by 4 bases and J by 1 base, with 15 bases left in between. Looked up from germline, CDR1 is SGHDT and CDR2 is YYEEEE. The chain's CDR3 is CASSLGWRGSNQPQHF. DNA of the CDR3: TGTGCCAGCAGCCTCGGGTGGAGGGGGAGCAATCAGCCCCAGCATTTT.

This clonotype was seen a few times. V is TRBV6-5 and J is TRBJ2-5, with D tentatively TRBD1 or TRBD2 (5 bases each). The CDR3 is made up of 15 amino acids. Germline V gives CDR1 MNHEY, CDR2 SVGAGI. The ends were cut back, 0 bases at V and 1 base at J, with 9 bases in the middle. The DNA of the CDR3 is TGTGCCAGCAGTTACTCGAGGGACGGCCAAGAGACCCAGTACTTC. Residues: CASSYSRDGQETQYF.

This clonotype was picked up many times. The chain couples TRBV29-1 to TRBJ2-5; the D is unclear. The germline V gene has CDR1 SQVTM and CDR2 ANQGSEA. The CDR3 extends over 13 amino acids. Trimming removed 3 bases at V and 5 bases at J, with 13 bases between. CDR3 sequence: CSVEPRIGETQYF. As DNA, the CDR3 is TGCAGCGTTGAGCCAAGGATCGGGGAGACCCAGTACTTC.